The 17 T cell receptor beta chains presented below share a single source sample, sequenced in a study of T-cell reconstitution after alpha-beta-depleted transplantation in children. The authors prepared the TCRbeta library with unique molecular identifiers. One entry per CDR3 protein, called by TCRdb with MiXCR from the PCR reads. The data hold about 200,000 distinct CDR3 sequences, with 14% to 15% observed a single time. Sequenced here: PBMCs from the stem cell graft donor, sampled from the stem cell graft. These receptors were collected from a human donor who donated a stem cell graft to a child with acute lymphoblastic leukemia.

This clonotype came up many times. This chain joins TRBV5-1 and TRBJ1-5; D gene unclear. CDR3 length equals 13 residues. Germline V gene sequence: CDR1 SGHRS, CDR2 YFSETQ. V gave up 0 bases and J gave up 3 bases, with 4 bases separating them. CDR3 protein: CASSLAPNQPQHF. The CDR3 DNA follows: TGCGCCAGCAGCTTGGCCCCCAATCAGCCCCAGCATTTT.

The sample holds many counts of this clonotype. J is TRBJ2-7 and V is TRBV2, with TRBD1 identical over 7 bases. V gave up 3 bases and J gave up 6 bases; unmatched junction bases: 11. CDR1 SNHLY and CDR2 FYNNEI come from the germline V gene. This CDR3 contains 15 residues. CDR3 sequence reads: CASSEWRSGGREQYF. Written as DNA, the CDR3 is TGTGCCAGCAGTGAGTGGCGGTCAGGGGGTCGCGAGCAGTACTTC.

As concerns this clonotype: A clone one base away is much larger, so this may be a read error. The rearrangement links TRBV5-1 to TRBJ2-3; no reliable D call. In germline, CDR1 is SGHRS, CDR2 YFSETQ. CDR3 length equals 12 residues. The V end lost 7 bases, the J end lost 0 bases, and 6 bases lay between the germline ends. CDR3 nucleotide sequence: TGCGCCAGCGGCGCGAGCACAGATACGCAGTATTTT. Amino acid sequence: CASGASTDTQYF.

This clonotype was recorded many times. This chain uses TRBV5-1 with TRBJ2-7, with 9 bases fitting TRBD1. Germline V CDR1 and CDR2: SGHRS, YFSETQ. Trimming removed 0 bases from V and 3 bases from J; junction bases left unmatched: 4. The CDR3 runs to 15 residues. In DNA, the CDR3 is TGCGCCAGCAGCTTGGACAGGGGGCTAAGCTACGAGCAGTACTTC. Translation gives CASSLDRGLSYEQYF. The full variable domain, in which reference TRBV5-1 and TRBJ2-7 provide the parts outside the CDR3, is KAGVTQTPRYLIKTRGQQVTLSCSPISGHRSVSWYQQTPGQGLQFLFEYFSETQRNKGNFPGRFSGRQFSNSRSEMNVSTLELGDSALYLCASSLDRGLSYEQYFGPGTRLTVT.

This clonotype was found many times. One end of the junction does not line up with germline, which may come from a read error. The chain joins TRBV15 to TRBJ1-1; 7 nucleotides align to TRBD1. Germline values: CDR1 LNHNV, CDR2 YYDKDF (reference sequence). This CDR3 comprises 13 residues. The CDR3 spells CATSRDSRGEPIF. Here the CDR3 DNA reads TGTGCCACCAGCAGAGATTCCAGGGGGGAACCGATATTT.

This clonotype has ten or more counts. Here the CDR3 DNA reads TGCAGCGCTACGGACAGTAACCCTGAAGCTTTCTTT. It translates to CSATDSNPEAFF. The chain couples TRBV29-1 to TRBJ1-1; a possible D gene is TRBD1 (6 bases). The CDR3 runs to 12 residues. In germline, CDR1 is SQVTM, CDR2 ANQGSEA. V dropped 7 bases and J dropped 6 bases, with 15 bases sitting between them.

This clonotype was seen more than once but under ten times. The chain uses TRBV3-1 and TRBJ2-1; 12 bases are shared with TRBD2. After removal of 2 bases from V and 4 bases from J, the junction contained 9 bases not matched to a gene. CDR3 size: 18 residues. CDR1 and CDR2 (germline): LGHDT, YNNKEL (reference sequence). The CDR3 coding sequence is TGTGCCAGCAGCCAAATAACTAGCGGGAGGTCCTCTTACAATGAGCAGTTCTTC. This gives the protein CASSQITSGRSSYNEQFF.

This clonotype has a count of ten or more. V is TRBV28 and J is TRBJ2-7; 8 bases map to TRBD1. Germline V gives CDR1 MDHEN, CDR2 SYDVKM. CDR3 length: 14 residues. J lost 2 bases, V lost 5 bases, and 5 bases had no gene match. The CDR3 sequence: CASSTSDRAYEQYF. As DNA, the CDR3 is TGTGCCAGCAGTACCTCGGACAGGGCCTACGAGCAGTACTTC.

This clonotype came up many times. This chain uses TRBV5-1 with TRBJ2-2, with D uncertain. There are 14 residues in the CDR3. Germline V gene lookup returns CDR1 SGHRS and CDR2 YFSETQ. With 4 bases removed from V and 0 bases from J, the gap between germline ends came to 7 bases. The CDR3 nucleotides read TGCGCCAGCAGCCCGGGTTCGAACACCGGGGAGCTGTTTTTT. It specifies CASSPGSNTGELFF. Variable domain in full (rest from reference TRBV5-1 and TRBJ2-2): KAGVTQTPRYLIKTRGQQVTLSCSPISGHRSVSWYQQTPGQGLQFLFEYFSETQRNKGNFPGRFSGRQFSNSRSEMNVSTLELGDSALYLCASSPGSNTGELFFGEGSRLTVL.

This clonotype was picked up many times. The CDR3 region is CASTTPGQGSGVTQYF. The CDR3 nucleotides read TGTGCCAGCACCACCCCGGGACAGGGGTCAGGGGTTACGCAGTATTTT. V usage is TRBV7-2 and J usage is TRBJ2-3; 10 bases fit TRBD1. The junction had 15 bases not matched to a gene; V was cut back by 7 bases and J by 8 bases. CDR3 length equals 16 residues. CDR1 and CDR2 (germline): SGHTA, FQGNSA. The whole variable domain, remainder taken from reference TRBV7-2 and TRBJ2-3, is GAGVSQSPSNKVTEKGKDVELRCDPISGHTALYWYRQSLGQGLEFLIYFQGNSAPDKSGLPSDRFSAERTGGSVSTLTIQRTQQEDSAVYLCASTTPGQGSGVTQYFGPGTRLTVL.

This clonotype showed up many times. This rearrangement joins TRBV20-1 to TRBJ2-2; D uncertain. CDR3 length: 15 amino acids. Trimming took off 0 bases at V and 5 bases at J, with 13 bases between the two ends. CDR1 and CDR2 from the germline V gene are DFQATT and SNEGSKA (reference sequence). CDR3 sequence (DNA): TGCAGTGCTAGAGATCTTAACAGCCCGACCGGGGAGCTGTTTTTT. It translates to CSARDLNSPTGELFF.

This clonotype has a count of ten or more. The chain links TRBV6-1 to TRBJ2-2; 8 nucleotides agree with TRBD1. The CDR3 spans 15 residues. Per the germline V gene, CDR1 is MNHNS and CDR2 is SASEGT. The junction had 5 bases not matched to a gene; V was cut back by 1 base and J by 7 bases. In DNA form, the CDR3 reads TGTGCCAGCAGTGAAGTTGCAGGGGGCCACGGGGAGCTGTTTTTT. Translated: CASSEVAGGHGELFF.

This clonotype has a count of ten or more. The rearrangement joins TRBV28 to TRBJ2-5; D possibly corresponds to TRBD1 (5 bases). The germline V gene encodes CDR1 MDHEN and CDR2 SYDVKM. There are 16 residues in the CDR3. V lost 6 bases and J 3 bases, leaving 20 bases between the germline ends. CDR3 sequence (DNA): TGTGCCAGCAGCGACCTTAAGACAGTTGGGGAAGAGACCCAGTACTTC. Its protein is CASSDLKTVGEETQYF.

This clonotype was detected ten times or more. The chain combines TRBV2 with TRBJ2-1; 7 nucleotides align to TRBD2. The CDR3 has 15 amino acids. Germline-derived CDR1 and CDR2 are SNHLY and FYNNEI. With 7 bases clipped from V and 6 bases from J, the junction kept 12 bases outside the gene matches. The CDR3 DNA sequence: TGTGCCAGCAAGGAACGGCGGGAGTCGGGCAATGAGCAGTTCTTC. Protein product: CASKERRESGNEQFF.

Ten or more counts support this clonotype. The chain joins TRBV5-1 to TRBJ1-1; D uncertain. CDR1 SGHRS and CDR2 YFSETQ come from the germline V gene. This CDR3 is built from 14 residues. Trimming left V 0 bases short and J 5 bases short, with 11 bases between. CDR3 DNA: TGCGCCAGCAGCTTGGAACTAATTGGGACTGAAGCTTTCTTT. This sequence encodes CASSLELIGTEAFF.

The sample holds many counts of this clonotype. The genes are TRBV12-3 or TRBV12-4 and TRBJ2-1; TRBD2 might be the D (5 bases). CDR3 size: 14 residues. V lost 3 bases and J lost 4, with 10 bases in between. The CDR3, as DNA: TGTGCCAGCAGTTTGCGGCGCGGGTACAATGAGCAGTTCTTC. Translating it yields CASSLRRGYNEQFF.

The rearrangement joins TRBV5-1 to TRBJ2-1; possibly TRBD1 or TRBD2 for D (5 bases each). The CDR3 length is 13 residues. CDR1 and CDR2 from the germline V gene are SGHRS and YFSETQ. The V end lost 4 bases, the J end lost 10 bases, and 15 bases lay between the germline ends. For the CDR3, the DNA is TGCGCCAGCAGCCTTCGCTCGGGGCGGGAGCAGTTCTTC. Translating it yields CASSLRSGREQFF.